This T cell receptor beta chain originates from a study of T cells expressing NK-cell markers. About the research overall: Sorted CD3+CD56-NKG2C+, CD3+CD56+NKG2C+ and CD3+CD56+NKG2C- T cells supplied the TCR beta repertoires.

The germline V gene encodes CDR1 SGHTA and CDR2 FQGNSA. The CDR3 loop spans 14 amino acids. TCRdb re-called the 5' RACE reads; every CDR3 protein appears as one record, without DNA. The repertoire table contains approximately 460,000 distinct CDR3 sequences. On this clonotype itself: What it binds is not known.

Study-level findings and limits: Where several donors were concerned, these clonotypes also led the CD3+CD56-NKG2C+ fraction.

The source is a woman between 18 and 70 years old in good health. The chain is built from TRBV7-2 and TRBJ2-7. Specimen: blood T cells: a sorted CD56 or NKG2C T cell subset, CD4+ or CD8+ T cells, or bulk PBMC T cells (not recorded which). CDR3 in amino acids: CASSSPTSIHEQYF. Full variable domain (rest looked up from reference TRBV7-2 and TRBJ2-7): GAGVSQSPSNKVTEKGKDVELRCDPISGHTALYWYRQSLGQGLEFLIYFQGNSAPDKSGLPSDRFSAERTGGSVSTLTIQRTQQEDSAVYLCASSSPTSIHEQYFGPGTRLTVT.